This entry lists 32 T cell receptor beta chains sequenced from one sample in a study of pediatric ulcerative colitis. The rectum was sampled with one to two pinch biopsies at colonoscopy. This table comes from immunoSEQ multiplex PCR, and its TCRdb copy is limited to in-frame clones, with some not included. The sample has about 35,000 clones, 80% to 85% seen once. Material for sequencing was gut tissue. The receptors come from a boy aged 10-17 years with mild ulcerative colitis.

The CDR3 DNA reads as TGTGCCAGCAGCTTAGACGGGCGTTTGGCTGAAGCTTTCTTT. It encodes CASSLDGRLAEAFF. The chain employs TRBV9 and TRBJ1-1; no definite D call. Trimming cost V 4 bases and J 6 bases, with 16 bases left between them. CDR3 length equals 14 residues. Per the germline V gene, CDR1 is SGDLS and CDR2 is YYNGEE.

The rearrangement links TRBV7-8 to TRBJ1-2; possible D gene TRBD1, 5 bases. Germline V CDR1 and CDR2: SGHVS, FQNEAQ. The CDR3 contains 15 residues. The ends were cut back, 0 bases at V and 0 bases at J, with 8 bases in the middle. CDR3 DNA sequence: TGTGCCAGCAGCTTAGCGACAGAAACTAACTATGGCTACACCTTC. Protein product: CASSLATETNYGYTF.

The chain links TRBV5-6 to TRBJ1-1, with a tentative D call TRBD1 (5 bases). The V end lost 2 bases, the J end lost 8 bases, and 16 bases lay between the germline ends. Germline-derived CDR1 and CDR2 are SGHDT and YYEEEE. The CDR3 loop spans 14 amino acids. The CDR3 sequence is CASSLFLGTNEAFF. In DNA form, the CDR3 reads TGTGCCAGCAGCTTATTTCTAGGGACGAACGAAGCTTTCTTT. Drawing the rest from reference TRBV5-6 and TRBJ1-1, the complete variable domain is DAGVTQSPTHLIKTRGQQVTLRCSPKSGHDTVSWYQQALGQGPQFIFQYYEEEERQRGNFPDRFSGHQFPNYSSELNVNALLLGDSALYLCASSLFLGTNEAFFGQGTRLTVV.

This rearrangement joins TRBV5-8 to TRBJ2-7, with a weak D call TRBD1 (5 bases). Per germline, CDR1 SGHTS and CDR2 YDEGEE. V was cut by 1 base and J by 3 bases, with 11 bases left in between. CDR3 length: 14 residues. The CDR3 reads CASSLRGTHYEQYF. The CDR3 region has the DNA TGTGCCAGCAGCTTGAGGGGAACCCACTACGAGCAGTACTTC.

This clone was observed a few times. The chain has TRBV5-8 and TRBJ1-4; 7 nucleotides agree with TRBD1. The CDR3 runs 15 residues. Germline trimming cut 1 base from V and 6 bases from J; bases unmatched to any gene: 6. The germline V gene encodes CDR1 SGHTS and CDR2 YDEGEE. CDR3 coding DNA: TGTGCCAGCAGCTTGACAGGGGTAGCATATGAAAAACTGTTTTTT. Its protein is CASSLTGVAYEKLFF.

The gene calls are TRBV6-6 and TRBJ2-7; 9 nucleotides align to TRBD1. The ends lost 5 bases at V and 0 bases at J; junction bases unmatched: 5. The germline gives CDR1 MNHNY, CDR2 SVGAGI (reference sequence). This CDR3 has 15 residues. The CDR3 spells CASSPRDRVSYEQYF. CDR3 DNA sequence: TGTGCCAGCAGTCCCCGGGACAGGGTCTCCTACGAGCAGTACTTC.

This clone was counted only a few times. The rearrangement joins TRBV7-9 to TRBJ1-2, with a possible D match to TRBD1 (6 bases). This CDR3 contains 14 residues. Germline CDR1 and CDR2: SEHNR and FQNEAQ (reference sequence). With 1 base removed from V and 2 bases from J, the gap between germline ends came to 8 bases. In DNA form, the CDR3 reads TGTGCCAGCAGCTTAGGCAGGGGCAACTATGGCTACACCTTC. It encodes CASSLGRGNYGYTF.

The rearrangement uses TRBV7-5 and TRBJ2-1; the table assigns TRBD2, which was not confirmed against the DNA. TRBV7-5 is a recognized pseudogene. CDR3 length: 18 residues. CDR3 residues: CVRSFSQAGVPPGDEQFF. The CDR3 DNA reads TGTGTCAGAAGCTTTAGTCAGGCGGGGGTCCCTCCGGGGGATGAGCAGTTCTTC.

The V gene is TRBV7-6, the J gene TRBJ1-1, with TRBD1 as a possible D gene (5 bases). The germline V gene has CDR1 SGHVS and CDR2 FNYEAQ. Trimming took off 3 bases at V and 9 bases at J, with 11 bases between the two ends. The CDR3 loop spans 12 amino acids. The CDR3 nucleotides read TGTGCCAGCAGCTTGAGGGGCCTTAAAGCTTTCTTT. This translates into CASSLRGLKAFF.

The chain couples TRBV2 to TRBJ2-5; D remains unclear. Trimming cost V 10 bases and J 5 bases, with 14 bases left between them. CDR1 is SNHLY, CDR2 FYNNEI, per germline. The CDR3 runs 12 residues. The CDR3 region is CATRRLSETQYF. The CDR3 nucleotides are TGTGCCACCCGTCGGCTTTCGGAGACCCAGTACTTC.

The genes are TRBV5-8 and TRBJ1-1; D not resolved. The CDR3 spans 13 residues. Germline values: CDR1 SGHTS, CDR2 YDEGEE. V lost 0 bases and J 7 bases, leaving 10 bases between the germline ends. The CDR3 DNA sequence: TGTGCCAGCAGCTTGGTGGCCGGTTATGAAGCTTTCTTT. It encodes CASSLVAGYEAFF.

Here the CDR3 DNA reads TGTGCCAGCAGCCAAATATTCACCGGGGAGCTGTTTTTT. It translates to CASSQIFTGELFF. V and J are TRBV14 and TRBJ2-2; the D is unclear. Germline V CDR1 and CDR2: SGHDN, FVKESK. The V end lost 2 bases, the J end lost 4 bases, and 5 bases lay between the germline ends. This CDR3 contains 13 residues.

The CDR3 coding sequence is TGTGCCACCAGCAGAGATGTCGCTACAGGGACCGCCGGCCCCAGGTATGGCTACACCTTC. Protein: CATSRDVATGTAGPRYGYTF. The chain links TRBV15 to TRBJ1-2; TRBD1 might be the D (6 bases). This CDR3 has 20 residues. Trimming removed 0 bases at V and 5 bases at J, with 28 bases between. Per the germline V gene, CDR1 is LNHNV and CDR2 is YYDKDF (reference sequence). Looking up the rest from reference TRBV15 and TRBJ1-2 gives the full variable domain: DAMVIQNPRYQVTQFGKPVTLSCSQTLNHNVMYWYQQKSSQAPKLLFHYYDKDFNNEADTPDNFQSRRPNTSFCFLDIRSPGLGDTAMYLCATSRDVATGTAGPRYGYTFGSGTRLTVV.

This rearrangement joins TRBV19 to TRBJ1-2, with TRBD1 as a possible D gene (5 bases). CDR1 LNHDA and CDR2 SQIVND come from the germline V gene (reference sequence). The CDR3 totals 13 residues. V shed 7 bases and J shed 4 bases, with 13 bases lying between them. The CDR3 DNA sequence: TGTGCCAGTAACCTGGGGGGTGGCTATGGCTACACCTTC. Its translation is CASNLGGGYGYTF.

The V call is TRBV9, the J call TRBJ2-3; D is perhaps TRBD2 (6 bases). The CDR3 spans 14 residues. Germline V gene lookup returns CDR1 SGDLS and CDR2 YYNGEE. V lost 0 bases and J lost 11, with 16 bases in between. The CDR3 is CASSVDLLGLQQYF. The DNA for the CDR3 is TGTGCCAGCAGCGTAGACCTCCTGGGACTCCAGCAGTATTTT.

A single count supports this clone. J is TRBJ1-5 and V is TRBV6-5; D not resolved. Germline assignment: CDR1 MNHEY and CDR2 SVGAGI. The CDR3 is 13 residues long. The ends were cut back, 2 bases at V and 5 bases at J, with 7 bases in the middle. The CDR3 DNA reads TGTGCCAGCAGTTACGCAGGCCATCAGCCCCAGCATTTT. Its protein is CASSYAGHQPQHF.

This clone occurred a few times. V usage is TRBV9 and J usage is TRBJ2-1, with a weak D call TRBD2 (6 bases). V lost 4 bases and J lost 5, with 13 bases in between. CDR1 is SGDLS, CDR2 YYNGEE, per germline. The CDR3 has 14 amino acids. CDR3 protein: CASSWRAADNEQFF. DNA for the CDR3: TGTGCCAGCAGCTGGAGGGCGGCAGACAATGAGCAGTTCTTC.

This clone has only a few counts. This chain connects TRBV12-1 to TRBJ1-3; the DNA was not used to check the table's D call, TRBD1. TRBV12-1 counts as a pseudogene. The CDR3 is 17 amino acids. The CDR3 DNA reads as TGTGCCAGCAGCAAAAGGACAGGGGGCTTTACTGGAAACACCATATATTTT. This gives the protein CASSKRTGGFTGNTIYF.

The chain recombines TRBV4-1 with TRBJ2-1, with TRBD2 identical over 8 bases. The V gene's germline CDR1 is MGHRA and CDR2 YSYEKL. The CDR3 totals 18 residues. J gave up 1 base and V 4 bases, and 12 bases lay outside the gene matches. In DNA form, the CDR3 reads TGCGCCAGCAGCCCGTCCCGGGGGGGCCGCCTATCCTACAATGAGCAGTTCTTC. Protein product: CASSPSRGGRLSYNEQFF.

About this clone: At one end the junction does not follow the germline gene, possibly because of a read error. The chain combines TRBV6-1 with TRBJ1-6, with 7 bases fitting TRBD1. The CDR3 is 13 residues long. Germline CDR1 MNHNS, CDR2 SASEGT. Written as DNA, the CDR3 is TGTGCCTGCAGTGGGGACAGAAATTCACCCCTCCACTTT. Its translation: CACSGDRNSPLHF.

The chain has TRBV10-2 and TRBJ1-2; 7 bases agree with TRBD1. The CDR3 sequence is 16 residues long. J lost 7 bases, V lost 3 bases, and 14 bases had no gene match. Germline V gene lookup returns CDR1 WSHSY and CDR2 SAAADI. CDR3 coding DNA: TGCGCCAGCAGTGAATTCGGAGACAGGGCGGGAGGTGGCTACACCTTC. Its translation is CASSEFGDRAGGGYTF.

The chain employs TRBV5-8 and TRBJ2-3, with D perhaps TRBD2 (5 bases). Germline loops: CDR1 SGHTS, CDR2 YDEGEE. Trimming pared 3 bases from V and 4 bases from J, leaving 9 bases between. The CDR3 sequence is 13 residues long. The CDR3 coding sequence is TGTGCCAGCAGCTATCTGAGGGCAGATACGCAGTATTTT. Translation: CASSYLRADTQYF.

V usage is TRBV7-8 and J usage is TRBJ2-1, with a weak D call TRBD1 (5 bases). Per the germline V gene, CDR1 is SGHVS and CDR2 is FQNEAQ. The CDR3 extends over 14 amino acids. Trimming removed 2 bases at V and 2 bases at J, with 7 bases between. CDR3 residues: CASSLRQPYNEQFF. CDR3 nucleotide sequence: TGTGCCAGCAGCTTAAGACAGCCCTACAATGAGCAGTTCTTC.

The rearrangement links TRBV5-1 to TRBJ2-7, with 10 bases that match TRBD1. The CDR3 is 14 residues long. CDR1 and CDR2 (germline): SGHRS, YFSETQ. Trimming cost V 3 bases and J 2 bases; bases outside gene matches: 2. DNA of the CDR3: TGCGCCAGCAGCTATGGACAGGGGGCCTACGAGCAGTACTTC. This sequence encodes CASSYGQGAYEQYF.

This clone came up once. The rearrangement links TRBV19 to TRBJ1-6; D is perhaps TRBD1 (5 bases). Germline V gene data show CDR1 as LNHDA and CDR2 as SQIVND (reference sequence). Deletions cut 4 bases from V and 2 bases from J, with 9 bases between. CDR3 length equals 15 residues. The CDR3 loop reads CASSTRGAYNSPLHF. DNA for the CDR3: TGTGCCAGTAGTACCCGAGGGGCCTATAATTCACCCCTCCACTTT.

This chain uses TRBV28 with TRBJ2-1, with D tentatively TRBD1 or TRBD2 (5 bases each). Germline values: CDR1 MDHEN, CDR2 SYDVKM. The V end was cut by 8 bases, the J end by 8 bases, with 22 bases between. The CDR3 contains 15 residues. The CDR3 protein is CASLKSPQGVHEQFF. The CDR3 DNA follows: TGTGCCAGCTTAAAATCCCCCCAGGGAGTACATGAGCAGTTCTTC. The variable domain in full, with the rest retrieved from reference TRBV28 and TRBJ2-1, is DVKVTQSSRYLVKRTGEKVFLECVQDMDHENMFWYRQDPGLGLRLIYFSYDVKMKEKGDIPEGYSVSREKKERFSLILESASTNQTSMYLCASLKSPQGVHEQFFGPGTRLTVL.

J is TRBJ2-7 and V is TRBV14, with D possibly TRBD1 on 5 matching bases. Between the trimmed V and J ends, which lost 5 bases and 0 bases, there was a span of 8 bases. The CDR3 loop spans 13 amino acids. Germline V gene data show CDR1 as SGHDN and CDR2 as FVKESK. Written as DNA, the CDR3 is TGTGCCAGCAGCTACAGGATCTCCTACGAGCAGTACTTC. Its translation is CASSYRISYEQYF.

This clone is a singleton in its sample. The chain has TRBV5-1 and TRBJ2-7; D may be TRBD1 or TRBD2 (5 bases each). Germline V CDR1 and CDR2: SGHRS, YFSETQ. V was pared by 4 bases and J by 3 bases, with 17 bases between. The CDR3 is made up of 15 amino acids. The CDR3 is CASSLGVGGNYEQYF. CDR3 bases: TGCGCCAGCAGCCTGGGGGTAGGAGGAAACTACGAGCAGTACTTC.

The chain uses TRBV7-2 and TRBJ1-1, with a tentative D call TRBD1 (6 bases). The V and J ends lost 1 base and 5 bases respectively, with 11 bases between them. CDR1 and CDR2 (germline): SGHTA, FQGNSA. This CDR3 contains 14 residues. Here the CDR3 reads CASSLDRAGTEAFF. The DNA of the CDR3 is TGTGCCAGCAGCTTAGACAGGGCCGGGACTGAAGCTTTCTTT. Filled out from reference TRBV7-2 and TRBJ1-1, the complete variable domain reads GAGVSQSPSNKVTEKGKDVELRCDPISGHTALYWYRQSLGQGLEFLIYFQGNSAPDKSGLPSDRFSAERTGGSVSTLTIQRTQQEDSAVYLCASSLDRAGTEAFFGQGTRLTVV.

The sample holds a few counts of this clone. The J gene is TRBJ1-1, the V gene TRBV5-1; D unclear. In germline, CDR1 is SGHRS, CDR2 YFSETQ. This CDR3 has 13 residues. V was pared by 0 bases and J by 2 bases, with 5 bases between. The CDR3 sequence: CASSLDSNTEAFF. The CDR3 nucleotides read TGCGCCAGCAGCTTGGACAGCAACACTGAAGCTTTCTTT.

This chain links TRBV19 with TRBJ2-3, with D tentatively TRBD2 (6 bases). V lost 1 base and J 0 bases, leaving 14 bases between the germline ends. This CDR3 is 17 amino acids long. Germline lookup yields CDR1 LNHDA and CDR2 SQIVND (reference sequence). CDR3 coding DNA: TGTGCCAGTAGTATAGGAGGCGGGGACGCTAGCACAGATACGCAGTATTTT. This translates into CASSIGGGDASTDTQYF.

The chain employs TRBV6-1 and TRBJ2-7; a possible D gene is TRBD1 (5 bases). The germline V gene has CDR1 MNHNS and CDR2 SASEGT. The germline V and J ends were trimmed by 2 bases and 2 bases, with 10 bases remaining between them. CDR3 length: 14 residues. CDR3 region: CASSEWGRAYEQYF. The CDR3 DNA is TGTGCCAGCAGTGAATGGGGCAGAGCCTACGAGCAGTACTTC.